The 3 T cell receptor beta chains reported below all come from one sample, sequenced in a study of T cells in Graves' hyperthyroidism and ophthalmopathy. RNA transcripts served as the template for amplifying TCR beta CDR3 regions. The HTBI primer set was used in a first-round RT-PCR of the TCR CDR3. TCRdb reanalysed the multiplex PCR reads using MiXCR and keeps one entry per CDR3 protein. The sample records approximately 400,000 distinct CDR3 sequences, 15% to 19% being singletons. The sequenced sample was blood. The receptors shown here come from a woman in her late teens or twenties with Graves' hyperthyroidism.

The chain joins TRBV19 to TRBJ1-5; D is undetermined. This CDR3 comprises 12 residues. The V and J ends lost 3 bases and 11 bases respectively, with 11 bases between them. The germline CDR1 and CDR2 sequences are LNHDA and SQIVND (reference sequence). CDR3 DNA: TGTGCCAGTAGTATGGGCCGTTGGGCCCAGCATTTT. It translates to CASSMGRWAQHF.

In its sample, this clonotype was seen many times. The chain recombines TRBV28 with TRBJ1-3; D is unresolved. The germline V and J ends were trimmed by 5 bases and 7 bases, with 12 bases remaining between them. In germline, CDR1 is MDHEN, CDR2 SYDVKM. The CDR3 extends over 13 amino acids. CDR3 loop: CASSGNSRNTIYF. CDR3 DNA sequence: TGTGCCAGCAGTGGAAATTCGCGGAACACCATATATTTT.

This clonotype showed up many times. The chain employs TRBV6-1 and TRBJ1-5; D is unclear. CDR3 length: 14 amino acids. Germline V lookup: CDR1 MNHNS, CDR2 SASEGT. The V and J ends lost 6 bases and 6 bases respectively, with 15 bases between them. The CDR3 nucleotides are TGTGCCAGCAGGGGTAGGATGAGCTCTCAGCCCCAGCATTTT. Residues: CASRGRMSSQPQHF.